The 14 T cell receptor beta chains listed next were all sequenced from one sample in a study of read filtering for tumor transcriptome and immune sequencing. Molecular barcoded adaptors covering alpha/delta and beta/gamma chains were used on approximately 400 ng RNA. Each CDR3 protein gets one entry after TCRdb re-called the reads with MiXCR. The sample includes roughly 59,000 distinct CDR3 sequences, approximately 18% of them seen just once. The specimen was a population of CD138-negative cells sorted from bone marrow. These receptors all come from a donor at least 40 years old with multiple myeloma.

As regards this clonotype: A much larger clone lies one base from this, so it may be a read error. The conserved phenylalanine or tryptophan normally closing the CDR3 is absent here, so this likely arose from a read error. This chain links TRBV11-2 with TRBJ2-5, with TRBD2 as a possible D gene (6 bases). The CDR3 has 15 amino acids. Deletions cut 4 bases from V and 5 bases from J, with 17 bases between. Germline-derived CDR1 and CDR2 are SGHAT and FQNNGV. CDR3 DNA: TGTGCCAGCAGCTCCAATCTCGGGACTCCGGAGACCCAGTACCTC. Amino acids: CASSSNLGTPETQYL.

This clonotype was counted at least ten times. The genes are TRBV29-1 and TRBJ2-6; D unclear. CDR1 SQVTM and CDR2 ANQGSEA come from the germline V gene. The CDR3 length is 15 residues. V dropped 0 bases and J dropped 0 bases, with 6 bases sitting between them. The chain's CDR3 is CSVEEWLSGANVLTF. The CDR3 DNA is TGCAGCGTTGAAGAGTGGCTCTCTGGGGCCAACGTCCTGACTTTC. Filled out from reference TRBV29-1 and TRBJ2-6, the complete variable domain reads SAVISQKPSRDICQRGTSLTIQCQVDSQVTMMFWYRQQPGQSLTLIATANQGSEATYESGFVIDKFPISRPNLTFSTLTVSNMSPEDSSIYLCSVEEWLSGANVLTFGAGSRLTVL.

Note on this clonotype: This may stem from a read error, because a much larger clone lies one nucleotide away. The CDR3 protein is CARDRTSPYGYTF. The CDR3 nucleotides are TGTGCCAGGGACAGGACGAGCCCCTATGGCTACACCTTC. The rearrangement uses TRBV30 and TRBJ1-2; 8 bases line up with TRBD1. Trimming cost V 8 bases and J 4 bases; bases outside gene matches: 9. In germline, CDR1 is GTSNPN, CDR2 SVGIG (reference sequence). The CDR3 is 13 residues long.

This clonotype was picked up many times. This sequence joins TRBV5-1 and TRBJ2-3; D might be TRBD2 (5 bases). This CDR3 is built from 14 residues. V lost 0 bases, J lost 3 bases, and 8 bases lay in between. CDR1 and CDR2 (germline): SGHRS, YFSETQ. The CDR3 spells CASSLALATDTQYF. Written as DNA, the CDR3 is TGCGCCAGCAGCTTGGCCCTAGCTACAGATACGCAGTATTTT.

With respect to this clonotype: A much larger clone is a single base away; this may be a read error. The chain carries TRBV28 and TRBJ2-3, with D possibly being TRBD1 (5 bases). Germline V gives CDR1 MDHEN, CDR2 SYDVKM. The ends were cut back, 1 base at V and 5 bases at J, with 13 bases in the middle. The CDR3 has 15 amino acids. As DNA, the CDR3 is TGTGCCAGCAGTTTATTACAGGATTTGAAAGATACGCAGTATTTT. The encoded protein is CASSLLQDLKDTQYF.

The chain is built from TRBV20-1 and TRBJ1-2; no reliable D call. Germline CDR1 DFQATT, CDR2 SNEGSKA (reference sequence). The V gene lost 0 bases and the J gene lost 13 bases, with 6 bases spanning the gap. This CDR3 spans 9 amino acids. The CDR3 DNA is TGCAGTGCTAGAGAGGAGGGCACCTTC. Translation: CSAREEGTF.

This clonotype was detected ten times or more. The V gene is TRBV7-9, the J gene TRBJ2-5; TRBD2 aligns across 7 bases. This CDR3 spans 14 amino acids. From germline, CDR1 is SEHNR and CDR2 FQNEAQ (reference sequence). Germline trimming cut 3 bases from V and 2 bases from J; bases unmatched to any gene: 3. CDR3 loop: CASSLAGEQETQYF. Written as DNA, the CDR3 is TGTGCCAGCAGCTTGGCGGGGGAACAAGAGACCCAGTACTTC.

At least ten counts were recorded for this clonotype. This CDR3 is CASSLDGANTGELFF. The CDR3 DNA sequence: TGCGCCAGCAGCTTGGACGGAGCGAACACCGGGGAGCTGTTTTTT. The chain joins TRBV5-1 to TRBJ2-2, with D uncertain. Germline lookup yields CDR1 SGHRS and CDR2 YFSETQ. V dropped 0 bases and J dropped 0 bases, with 6 bases sitting between them. The CDR3 runs to 15 residues.

The chain uses TRBV10-2 and TRBJ2-2; D is unresolved. This CDR3 region has 15 residues. The V gene lost 6 bases and the J gene lost 1 base, with 12 bases spanning the gap. The V gene's germline CDR1 is WSHSY and CDR2 SAAADI. CDR3 protein: CASSDLRVNTGELFF. The CDR3 nucleotides are TGCGCCAGCAGCGACCTTCGAGTGAACACCGGGGAGCTGTTTTTT.

This clonotype occurred many times. The V gene is TRBV29-1, the J gene TRBJ2-2; TRBD1 agrees at 7 bases. J gave up 5 bases and V 4 bases, and 4 bases lay outside the gene matches. Germline assignment: CDR1 SQVTM and CDR2 ANQGSEA. This CDR3 region has 13 residues. DNA for the CDR3: TGCAGCGTTGCCTCACAGGGGACCGGGGAGCTGTTTTTT. As protein: CSVASQGTGELFF.

This clonotype was seen a few times. This sequence joins TRBV11-2 and TRBJ2-5; no clear D gene. The CDR3 has 14 residues. Germline lookup yields CDR1 SGHAT and CDR2 FQNNGV. Trimming took 8 bases from V and 0 from J, leaving 13 bases between them. In nucleotides, the CDR3 is TGTGCCAGCGTACCCTATCAGTACCAAGAGACCCAGTACTTC. Amino acid sequence: CASVPYQYQETQYF.

This clonotype was recorded at least ten times. The CDR3 DNA is TGCAGTGCTAGAGGGACTGTGGCAGATACGCAGTATTTT. It is translated as CSARGTVADTQYF. The rearrangement links TRBV20-1 to TRBJ2-3, with a tentative D call TRBD2 (5 bases). Deletions cut 1 base from V and 4 bases from J, with 9 bases between. Germline V gene sequence: CDR1 DFQATT, CDR2 SNEGSKA (reference sequence). The length of the CDR3 is 13 residues.

There are many counts of this clonotype. The chain couples TRBV12-3 or TRBV12-4 to TRBJ2-5; D possibly matches TRBD1 or TRBD2 (5 bases each). CDR3 length: 15 residues. V gave up 5 bases and J gave up 4 bases, with 17 bases separating them. The CDR3 coding sequence is TGTGCCAGCAGTCGGCCTGGGACCCGAGGAGAGACCCAGTACTTC. As protein: CASSRPGTRGETQYF.

This clonotype has at least ten counts. The V gene is TRBV7-2, the J gene TRBJ2-2; unclear D gene. V was shortened by 1 base and J by 7 bases, with 10 bases between the two germline ends. Germline loops: CDR1 SGHTA, CDR2 FQGNSA. The CDR3 loop spans 14 amino acids. The chain's CDR3 is CASSLELGIGELFF. CDR3 nucleotides: TGTGCCAGCAGCTTAGAACTGGGGATCGGGGAGCTGTTTTTT.